This TCR beta chain was captured in a study of read filtering for tumor transcriptome and immune sequencing. Overall study context: By R-ISS, stages I, II and III held about 8, 16 and 7 patients. DNase treatment preceded whole-transcriptome library preparation.

From 400 to 450 ng of RNA, a library with molecular barcoded alpha/delta and beta/gamma adaptors was made. Using its own MiXCR run on the reads, TCRdb lists one record per CDR3 protein. The repertoire includes approximately 150,000 distinct CDR3 sequences, 13% of them detected once, and 7% to 9% sits in the top ten. Whole-study results and caveats: Sorted CD138-negative bone marrow cells were not purified T cells.

This clonotype was found many times. Its antigen is not known. The junction differs from germline at one of its ends, possibly a read error. The CDR3 sequence is 16 residues long. Germline CDR1 and CDR2: MGHRA and YSYEKL. At the time of active disease, bone marrow was collected from every patient. V is TRBV4-1 and J is TRBJ2-1, with TRBD2 identical over 8 bases. The receptor was isolated from a donor at least 40 years old with multiple myeloma. Sequenced input: a population of CD138-negative cells sorted from bone marrow. CDR3 bases: TGCACCAGCAGCCAAGTCTCCGGACTAGCCGCAAATGAGCAGTTCTTC. This sequence encodes CTSSQVSGLAANEQFF.